This T cell receptor beta chain was captured by sequencing in a study of control samples from healthy donors and cancer patients. Clones were read by immunoSEQ multiplex PCR, and TCRdb kept only the in-frame ones, dropping some. The table shows around 130,000 clones, with around 93% occurring only once. The source of this sequence is a man younger than 30 in good health. Sequenced input: blood.

CDR3 DNA sequence: TGTGCCAGCAGCCTACGGGCCCGGGGCACCGGGGAGCTGTTTTTT. This codes for CASSLRARGTGELFF. The genes are TRBV11-1 and TRBJ2-2; D possibly corresponds to TRBD2 (5 bases). Germline V gives CDR1 SGHAT, CDR2 FQDESV (reference sequence). The length of the CDR3 is 15 residues. Trimming cost V 5 bases and J 4 bases, with 14 bases left between them.